The entry below gives a single T cell receptor beta chain sequence along with its context. Its antigen is unknown. CDR1 is SGDLS, CDR2 YYNGEE, per germline. V lost 4 bases and J 3 bases, leaving 16 bases between the germline ends. CDR3 length: 15 residues. The data belong to a study of CD8 T cell repertoires and HIV-1 epitope variants. Clones were read by immunoSEQ multiplex PCR, and TCRdb kept only the in-frame ones, dropping some. The sample holds about 2,900 clones, 73% seen once. The sequenced sample consisted of cultured CD8+ T cells derived from PBMCs. The clonotype was recovered from a male donor with HIV. This chain connects TRBV9 to TRBJ1-1; the D gene is possibly TRBD1 (5 bases). This CDR3 is CASSPGGLADTEAFF. In DNA, the CDR3 is TGTGCCAGCAGCCCCGGGGGACTGGCGGACACTGAAGCTTTCTTT. The full variable domain, with the rest looked up from reference TRBV9 and TRBJ1-1, is DSGVTQTPKHLITATGQRVTLRCSPRSGDLSVYWYQQSLDQGLQFLIQYYNGEERAKGNILERFSAQQFPDLHSELNLSSLELGDSALYFCASSPGGLADTEAFFGQGTRLTVV.